This record concerns one T cell receptor beta chain sequence. The data stem from a study of blood T cells in healthy people across ages. A J-beta primer mix and a sample-barcoded 5' primer were used in a second PCR of roughly 7 to 12 cycles. TCRdb independently ran MiXCR on the 5' RACE reads; one entry per CDR3 protein. The sample consists of some 760,000 distinct CDR3 sequences, 20% to 25% of them appearing once. The CDR3 has 16 residues. The V gene lost 0 bases and the J gene lost 1 base, with 10 bases spanning the gap. Germline assignment: CDR1 LGHNA and CDR2 YSLEER. This sample also belongs to another study, concerning T cells of mothers and their children. That work states: Reads recorded for TCR beta CDR3 numbered over 9 million per mother and about 3 million per child.

This chain connects TRBV4-3 to TRBJ1-3, with D maybe TRBD1 (5 bases). Sequenced input: blood. The receptor was derived from a boy aged 5-17 years in good health. The CDR3 nucleotides read TGCGCCAGCAGCCAAGATCTTCAGGGATCTGGAAACACCATATATTTT. This codes for CASSQDLQGSGNTIYF.